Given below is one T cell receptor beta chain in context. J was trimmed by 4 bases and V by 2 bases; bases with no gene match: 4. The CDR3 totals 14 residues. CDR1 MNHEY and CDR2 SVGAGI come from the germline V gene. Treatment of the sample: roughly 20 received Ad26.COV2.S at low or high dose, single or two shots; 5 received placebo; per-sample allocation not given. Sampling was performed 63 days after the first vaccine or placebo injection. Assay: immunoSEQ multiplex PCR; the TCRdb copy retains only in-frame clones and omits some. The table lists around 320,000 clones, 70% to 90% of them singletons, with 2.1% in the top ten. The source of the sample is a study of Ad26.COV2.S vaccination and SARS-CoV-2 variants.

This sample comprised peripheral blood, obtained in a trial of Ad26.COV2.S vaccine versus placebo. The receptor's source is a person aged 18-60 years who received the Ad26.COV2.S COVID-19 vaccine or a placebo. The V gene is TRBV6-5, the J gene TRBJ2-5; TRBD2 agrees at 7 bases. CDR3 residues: CASSYGLVGETQYF. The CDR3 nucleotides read TGTGCCAGCAGTTACGGACTAGTTGGAGAGACCCAGTACTTC.